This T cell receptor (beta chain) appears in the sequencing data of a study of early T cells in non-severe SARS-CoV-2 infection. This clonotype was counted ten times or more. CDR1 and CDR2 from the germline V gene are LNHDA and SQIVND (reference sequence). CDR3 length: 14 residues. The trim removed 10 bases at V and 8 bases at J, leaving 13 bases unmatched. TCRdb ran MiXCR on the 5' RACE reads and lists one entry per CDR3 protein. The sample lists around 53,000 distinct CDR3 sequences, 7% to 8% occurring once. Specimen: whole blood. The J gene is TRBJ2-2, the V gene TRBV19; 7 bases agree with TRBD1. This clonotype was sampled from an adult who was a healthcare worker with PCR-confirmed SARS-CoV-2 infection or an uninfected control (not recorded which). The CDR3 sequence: CANLDREVGGELFF. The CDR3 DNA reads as TGTGCCAACCTCGACAGGGAAGTAGGAGGGGAGCTGTTTTTT. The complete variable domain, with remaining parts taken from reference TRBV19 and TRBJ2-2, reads DGGITQSPKYLFRKEGQNVTLSCEQNLNHDAMYWYRQDPGQGLRLIYYSQIVNDFQKGDIAEGYSVSREKKESFPLTVTSAQKNPTAFYLCANLDREVGGELFFGEGSRLTVL.